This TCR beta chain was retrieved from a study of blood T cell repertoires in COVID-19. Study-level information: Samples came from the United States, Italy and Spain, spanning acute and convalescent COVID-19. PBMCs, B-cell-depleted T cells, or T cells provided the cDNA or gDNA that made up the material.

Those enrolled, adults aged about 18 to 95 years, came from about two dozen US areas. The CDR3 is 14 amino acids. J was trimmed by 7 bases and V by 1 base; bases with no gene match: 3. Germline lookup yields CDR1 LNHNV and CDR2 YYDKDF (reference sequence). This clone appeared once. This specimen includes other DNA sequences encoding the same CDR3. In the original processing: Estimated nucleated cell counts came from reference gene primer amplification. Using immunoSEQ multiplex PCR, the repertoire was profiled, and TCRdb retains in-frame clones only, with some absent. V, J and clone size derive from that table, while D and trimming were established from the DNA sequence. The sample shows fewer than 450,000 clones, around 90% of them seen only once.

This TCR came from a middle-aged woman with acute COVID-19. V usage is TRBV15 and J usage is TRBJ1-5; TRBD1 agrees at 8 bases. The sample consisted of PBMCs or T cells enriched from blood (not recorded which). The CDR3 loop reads CATSRGPGGQPQHF. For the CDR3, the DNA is TGTGCCACCAGCAGAGGGCCAGGGGGCCAGCCCCAGCATTTT.